The clone carrying this T cell receptor (beta chain) appeared a few times. Per germline, CDR1 MNHNS and CDR2 SASEGT. Trimming cost V 0 bases and J 4 bases, with 3 bases left between them. The CDR3 runs to 12 residues. This specimen comes from a study of blood T cells in healthy people across ages. Samples each had at least 5.5 micrograms of total RNA extracted. Using a J-beta primer mix together with a sample-barcoded 5' primer, a second PCR was run for roughly 6 to 11 cycles. Through a template-switch adaptor with 12 random nucleotides, each cDNA molecule received a tag. TCRdb independently ran MiXCR on the 5' RACE reads; one entry per CDR3 protein. This sample has approximately 800,000 distinct CDR3 sequences, with about 55% found just once.

The sequence came from a man older than 75 in good health. This rearrangement joins TRBV6-1 to TRBJ1-2, with no clear D. Sequencing was carried out using blood. The CDR3 loop reads CASSEAGYGYTF. The CDR3 nucleotides read TGTGCCAGCAGTGAAGCCGGCTATGGCTACACCTTC.